This entry lists 10 T cell receptor beta chains sequenced from one sample in a study of blood T cell repertoires in COVID-19. Method: immunoSEQ multiplex PCR; TCRdb's copy keeps in-frame clones and lacks some. The sample shows about 320,000 clones, about 82% of them seen only once. Specimen: peripheral blood. The receptor source for this set is a human donor in a cohort sampled during active COVID-19.

This chain joins TRBV30 and TRBJ1-2, with D possibly TRBD1 on 5 matching bases. V lost 5 bases and J 14 bases, leaving 21 bases between the germline ends. CDR1 and CDR2 from the germline V gene are GTSNPN and SVGIG (reference sequence). CDR3 length equals 12 residues. The CDR3 bases are TGTGCCTGGGATAGGGACTCTAGCCGGGTGACCTTC. Its translation is CAWDRDSSRVTF.

This clone was observed a handful of times. The rearrangement uses TRBV19 and TRBJ1-2, with no clear D. V was shortened by 0 bases and J by 11 bases, with 7 bases between the two germline ends. The CDR3 runs 11 residues. Germline CDR1 LNHDA, CDR2 SQIVND (reference sequence). The CDR3, as DNA: TGTGCCAGTAGTATAGATAGAGCTTACACCTTC. The encoded protein is CASSIDRAYTF.

The rearrangement joins TRBV27 to TRBJ1-1; 7 bases align to TRBD1. The CDR3 consists of 12 residues. V lost 8 bases to trimming and J lost 5 bases; unmatched junction nucleotides: 5. Per germline, CDR1 MNHEY and CDR2 SMNVEV (reference sequence). The CDR3 DNA sequence: TGTGCCAGCTATACGGACAGGACTGAAGCTTTCTTT. This gives the protein CASYTDRTEAFF.

The chain couples TRBV7-3 to TRBJ2-1; 7 bases match TRBD1. The V gene end was trimmed by 1 base and the J gene end by 7 bases; junction bases not matched to a gene: 7. The CDR3 consists of 15 residues. Per the germline V gene, CDR1 is SGHTA and CDR2 is FQGTGA. In DNA form, the CDR3 reads TGTGCCAGCAGCTTAATGGTGAGGGGGCGGAATGAGCAGTTCTTC. This translates into CASSLMVRGRNEQFF. The variable domain in full, with the rest retrieved from reference TRBV7-3 and TRBJ2-1, is GAGVSQTPSNKVTEKGKYVELRCDPISGHTALYWYRQSLGQGPEFLIYFQGTGAADDSGLPNDRFFAVRPEGSVSTLKIQRTERGDSAVYLCASSLMVRGRNEQFFGPGTRLTVL.

The chain uses TRBV12-5 and TRBJ2-2; TRBD2 matches 8 bases. From germline, CDR1 is LGHNT and CDR2 FRNRAP. The CDR3 is made up of 15 amino acids. V lost 6 bases to trimming and J lost 1 base; unmatched junction nucleotides: 4. Here the CDR3 DNA reads TGTGCTAGTGGCTCCGCGGGGGGGAACACCGGGGAGCTGTTTTTT. Residues: CASGSAGGNTGELFF.

This chain connects TRBV19 to TRBJ2-3; TRBD2 matches at 8 bases. The V segment lost 6 bases and the J segment 6 bases; nucleotides outside the gene matches: 14. From germline, CDR1 is LNHDA and CDR2 SQIVND (reference sequence). This CDR3 comprises 16 residues. CDR3 sequence: CASSALGAGGHDTQYF. In DNA, the CDR3 is TGTGCCAGTAGCGCCCTGGGGGCGGGGGGACACGATACGCAGTATTTT.

This clone was counted once. The rearrangement joins TRBV19 to TRBJ1-5, with 9 bases fitting TRBD1. Unmatched junction bases numbered 9, after V lost 5 bases and J lost 1 base. The CDR3 contains 17 residues. CDR1 and CDR2 from the germline V gene are LNHDA and SQIVND (reference sequence). The CDR3 is CASSSYGTGQSNQPQHF. CDR3 bases: TGTGCCAGTAGTTCTTATGGGACAGGGCAAAGCAATCAGCCCCAGCATTTT.

The chain recombines TRBV24-1 with TRBJ2-1; 10 nucleotides agree with TRBD2. V trimming: 3 bases; J trimming: 1 base; junction bases outside the gene matches: 2. The CDR3 is made up of 16 amino acids. The V gene's germline CDR1 is KGHDR and CDR2 SFDVKD. The DNA of the CDR3 is TGTGCCACCAGTGATCCAGCGGGGGGGTCCTACAATGAGCAGTTCTTC. Its translation: CATSDPAGGSYNEQFF.

This clone showed up just once. This rearrangement joins TRBV10-3 to TRBJ2-7, with D perhaps matching TRBD1 (6 bases). The germline gives CDR1 ENHRY, CDR2 SYGVKD. This CDR3 region has 14 residues. The ends were cut back, 9 bases at V and 1 base at J, with 16 bases in the middle. The CDR3 DNA reads TGTGCCATTCGAGGGGGTAAGGGATCCTACGAGCAGTACTTC. It codes for CAIRGGKGSYEQYF.

This rearrangement joins TRBV5-1 to TRBJ1-2; D is unclear. The CDR3 is 14 amino acids. Trimming left V 4 bases short and J 3 bases short, with 13 bases between. Germline V CDR1 and CDR2: SGHRS, YFSETQ. The CDR3 region is CASSGGSMDYGYTF. The CDR3 nucleotides are TGCGCCAGCAGCGGCGGGTCTATGGACTATGGCTACACCTTC.